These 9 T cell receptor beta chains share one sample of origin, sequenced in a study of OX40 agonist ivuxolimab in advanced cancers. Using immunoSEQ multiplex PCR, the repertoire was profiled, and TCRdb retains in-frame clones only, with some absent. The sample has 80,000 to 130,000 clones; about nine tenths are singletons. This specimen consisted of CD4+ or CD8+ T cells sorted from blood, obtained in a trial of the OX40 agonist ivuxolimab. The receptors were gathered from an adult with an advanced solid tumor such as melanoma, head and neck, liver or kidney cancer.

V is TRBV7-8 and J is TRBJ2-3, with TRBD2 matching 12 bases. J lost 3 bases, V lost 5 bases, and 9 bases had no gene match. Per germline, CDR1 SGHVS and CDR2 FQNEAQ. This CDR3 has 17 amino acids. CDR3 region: CASSPSTSGSVTDTQYF. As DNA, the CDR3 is TGTGCCAGCAGCCCGTCGACTAGCGGGAGCGTAACAGATACGCAGTATTTT. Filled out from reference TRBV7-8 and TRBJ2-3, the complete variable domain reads GAGVSQSPRYKVAKRGQDVALRCDPISGHVSLFWYQQALGQGPEFLTYFQNEAQLDKSGLPSDRFFAERPEGSVSTLKIQRTQQEDSAVYLCASSPSTSGSVTDTQYFGPGTRLTVL.

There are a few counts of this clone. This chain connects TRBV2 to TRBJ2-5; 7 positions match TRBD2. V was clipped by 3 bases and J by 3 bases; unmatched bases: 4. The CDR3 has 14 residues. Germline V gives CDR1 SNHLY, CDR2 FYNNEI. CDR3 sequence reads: CASSDYLAEETQYF. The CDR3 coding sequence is TGTGCCAGCAGTGACTACCTAGCGGAAGAGACCCAGTACTTC.

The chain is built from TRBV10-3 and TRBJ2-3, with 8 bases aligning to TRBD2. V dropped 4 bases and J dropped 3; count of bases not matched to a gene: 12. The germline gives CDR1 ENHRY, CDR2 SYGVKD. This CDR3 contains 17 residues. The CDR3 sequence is CAISGGRGAGATDTQYF. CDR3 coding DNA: TGTGCCATCAGTGGGGGTAGAGGAGCGGGAGCGACAGATACGCAGTATTTT.

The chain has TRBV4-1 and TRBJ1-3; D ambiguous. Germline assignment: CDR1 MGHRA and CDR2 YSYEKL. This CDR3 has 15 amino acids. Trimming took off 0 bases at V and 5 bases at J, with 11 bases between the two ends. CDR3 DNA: TGCGCCAGCAGCCAAGATGGCGCAGGCAGAAACACCATATATTTT. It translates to CASSQDGAGRNTIYF.

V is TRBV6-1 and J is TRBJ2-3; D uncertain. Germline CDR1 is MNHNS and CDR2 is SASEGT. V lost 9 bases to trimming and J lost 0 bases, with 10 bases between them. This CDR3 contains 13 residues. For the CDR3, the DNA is TGTGCCAGTCTCAGCCCGAGCACAGATACGCAGTATTTT. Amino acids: CASLSPSTDTQYF.

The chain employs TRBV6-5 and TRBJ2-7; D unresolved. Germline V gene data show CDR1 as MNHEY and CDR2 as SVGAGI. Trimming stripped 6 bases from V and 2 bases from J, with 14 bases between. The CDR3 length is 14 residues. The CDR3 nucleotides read TGTGCCAGCAGCGTGGGAATAGCAGCCTACGAGCAGTACTTC. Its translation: CASSVGIAAYEQYF.

The DNA of the CDR3 is TGCGCCAGCAGCTTGGGATCGGGACAGGGAGTCAATGAGCAGTTCTTC. Translated: CASSLGSGQGVNEQFF. V usage is TRBV5-1 and J usage is TRBJ2-1; TRBD1 matches at 9 bases. The CDR3 consists of 16 residues. V dropped 0 bases and J dropped 6; count of bases not matched to a gene: 7. Germline loops: CDR1 SGHRS, CDR2 YFSETQ.

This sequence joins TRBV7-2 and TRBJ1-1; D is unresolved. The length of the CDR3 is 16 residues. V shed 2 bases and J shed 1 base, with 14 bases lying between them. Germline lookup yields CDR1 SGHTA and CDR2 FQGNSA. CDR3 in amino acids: CASSLRGTGPNTEAFF. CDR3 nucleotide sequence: TGTGCCAGCAGCTTACGGGGTACGGGTCCGAACACTGAAGCTTTCTTT.

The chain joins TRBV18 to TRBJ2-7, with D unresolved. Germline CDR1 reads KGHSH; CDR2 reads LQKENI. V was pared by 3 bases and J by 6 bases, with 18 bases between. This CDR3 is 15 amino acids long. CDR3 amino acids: CASSPSGFPTPEQYF. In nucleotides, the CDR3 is TGTGCCAGCTCACCGAGTGGCTTCCCCACTCCCGAGCAGTACTTC.